The source of this T cell receptor beta chain is a study of metastatic and nonmetastatic thyroid tumors. Broader study findings: A significant increase in TCR beta diversity was reportedly seen in malignant thyroid tumors relative to benign nodules, in blood and tumor.

The CDR3 has 12 amino acids. Germline V CDR1 and CDR2: MNHEY, SMNVEV (reference sequence). Trimming removed 11 bases at V and 2 bases at J, with 12 bases between. All patients reached thyroid surgery having received no treatment beforehand. Via MiXCR, TCRdb re-called the PCR reads. The sample gives around 30,000 clones, over 12% of which show up once; under 20% is in the top ten. The table lists this clone with many counts. The antigen remains undetermined. The sequence derives from a male donor with papillary thyroid cancer or a benign thyroid nodule (not recorded which). Some clones in this sample may be carry-over from other donors' samples. This chain uses TRBV27 with TRBJ1-2; possible D gene TRBD1, 5 bases. Material: blood. The CDR3 is CASRGGNYGYTF. For the CDR3, the DNA is TGTGCCTCCCGGGGGGGAAACTATGGCTACACCTTC.